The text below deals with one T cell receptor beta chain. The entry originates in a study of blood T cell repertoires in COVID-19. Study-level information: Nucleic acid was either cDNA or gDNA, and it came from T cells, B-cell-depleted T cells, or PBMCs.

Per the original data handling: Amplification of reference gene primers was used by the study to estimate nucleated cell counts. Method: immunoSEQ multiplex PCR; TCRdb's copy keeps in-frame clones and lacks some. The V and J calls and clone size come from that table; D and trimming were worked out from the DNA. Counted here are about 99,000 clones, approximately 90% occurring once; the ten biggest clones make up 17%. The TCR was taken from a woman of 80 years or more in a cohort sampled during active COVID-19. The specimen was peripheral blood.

Written as DNA, the CDR3 is TGTGCCAGCAGTCCCCTCGGGTCGGCTGGGAACACTGAAGCTTTCTTT. This translates into CASSPLGSAGNTEAFF. The genes are TRBV28 and TRBJ1-1; D remains ambiguous. Per germline, CDR1 MDHEN and CDR2 SYDVKM. The ends were cut back, 5 bases at V and 1 base at J, with 17 bases in the middle. The CDR3 spans 16 residues. The whole variable domain, filled in from reference TRBV28 and TRBJ1-1, reads DVKVTQSSRYLVKRTGEKVFLECVQDMDHENMFWYRQDPGLGLRLIYFSYDVKMKEKGDIPEGYSVSREKKERFSLILESASTNQTSMYLCASSPLGSAGNTEAFFGQGTRLTVV.